This passage covers 30 T cell receptor beta chains from one sample sequenced in a study of early T cells in non-severe SARS-CoV-2 infection. From the 5' RACE reads, TCRdb called clonotypes with MiXCR, one entry per CDR3 protein. The sample contains under 100,000 distinct CDR3 sequences, roughly 11% of which appear only once. Material for sequencing was whole blood. These receptors originate from an adult who was a healthcare worker with PCR-confirmed SARS-CoV-2 infection or an uninfected control (not recorded which).

The chain combines TRBV28 with TRBJ2-3, with a possible D match to TRBD1 (6 bases). Trimming shortened V by 6 bases and J by 1 base, and 11 bases separated the two germline ends. This CDR3 is built from 14 residues. Germline CDR1 is MDHEN and CDR2 is SYDVKM. The CDR3 sequence is CASSRGGGTDTQYF. The CDR3 nucleotides are TGTGCCAGCAGCCGAGGGGGAGGCACAGATACGCAGTATTTT.

This clonotype was detected a few times. This chain uses TRBV7-9 with TRBJ1-6, with no clear D. CDR1 SEHNR and CDR2 FQNEAQ come from the germline V gene (reference sequence). Trimming removed 5 bases at V and 9 bases at J, with 17 bases between. The CDR3 extends over 15 amino acids. Here the CDR3 DNA reads TGTGCCAGCAGCCGCGGGCTTCCGAAGATTTCACCCCTCCACTTT. This encodes CASSRGLPKISPLHF.

This clonotype has a count of ten or more. The chain couples TRBV7-2 to TRBJ1-3; D is unresolved. Germline CDR1 SGHTA, CDR2 FQGNSA. This CDR3 is 16 amino acids long. The V and J ends lost 5 bases and 0 bases respectively, with 14 bases between them. The DNA of the CDR3 is TGTGCCAGCAGCCCGTATACTGAAAGCTCTGGAAACACCATATATTTT. It is translated as CASSPYTESSGNTIYF.

The rearrangement uses TRBV7-2 and TRBJ2-4; tentatively, D is TRBD1 (6 bases). CDR3 length: 14 amino acids. Germline V gives CDR1 SGHTA, CDR2 FQGNSA. V shed 5 bases and J shed 10 bases, with 18 bases lying between them. This CDR3 reads CASSRVGGNRIQYF. The CDR3, as DNA: TGTGCCAGCAGCCGAGTTGGGGGCAATCGGATTCAGTACTTC. Based on the CDR3 plus reference TRBV7-2 and TRBJ2-4, the full variable domain is GAGVSQSPSNKVTEKGKDVELRCDPISGHTALYWYRQSLGQGLEFLIYFQGNSAPDKSGLPSDRFSAERTGGSVSTLTIQRTQQEDSAVYLCASSRVGGNRIQYFGAGTRLSVL.

The chain couples TRBV24-1 to TRBJ2-1; TRBD1 agrees at 11 bases. The germline V gene encodes CDR1 KGHDR and CDR2 SFDVKD. The junction had 7 bases not matched to a gene; V was cut back by 2 bases and J by 8 bases. CDR3 length equals 16 residues. In DNA form, the CDR3 reads TGTGCCACCAGTGATTCCTGGACAGGGGGCACGGATGAGCAGTTCTTC. Translated: CATSDSWTGGTDEQFF.

At least ten counts were recorded for this clonotype. V usage is TRBV28 and J usage is TRBJ1-2, with a tentative D call TRBD1 (5 bases). The CDR3 contains 13 residues. V gave up 7 bases and J gave up 4 bases, with 13 bases separating them. CDR1 and CDR2 (germline): MDHEN, SYDVKM. This chain's CDR3 is CASTRAGPYGYTF. In nucleotides, the CDR3 is TGTGCCAGCACCAGGGCGGGGCCCTATGGCTACACCTTC.

This clonotype was detected only a few times. This rearrangement joins TRBV9 to TRBJ2-2, with D unresolved. The germline gives CDR1 SGDLS, CDR2 YYNGEE. V was cut by 4 bases and J by 2 bases, with 9 bases left in between. This CDR3 contains 14 residues. The CDR3 sequence is CASSPNSNTGELFF. The CDR3, as DNA: TGTGCCAGCAGCCCAAACTCAAACACCGGGGAGCTGTTTTTT.

This clonotype appeared a few times. The rearrangement links TRBV6-6 to TRBJ2-1; D is perhaps TRBD2 (6 bases). Per germline, CDR1 MNHNY and CDR2 SVGAGI (reference sequence). Trimming pared 5 bases from V and 5 bases from J, leaving 13 bases between. The CDR3 has 14 amino acids. Here the CDR3 DNA reads TGTGCCAGCAGTCAGACTAGTAATGACAATGAGCAGTTCTTC. It codes for CASSQTSNDNEQFF.

In its sample, this clonotype was seen many times. The chain is built from TRBV24-1 and TRBJ2-1, with 9 positions matching TRBD2. Trimming at V came to 0 bases and at J to 9 bases, leaving 5 bases not matched to a gene. The CDR3 spans 15 residues. Germline V gene data show CDR1 as KGHDR and CDR2 as SFDVKD. The CDR3 nucleotides are TGTGCCACCAGTGATTTGGGGACTAGCTCGGGTGAGCAGTTCTTC. This sequence encodes CATSDLGTSSGEQFF.

The chain has TRBV18 and TRBJ1-5; D is possibly TRBD1 (6 bases). Germline V gene lookup returns CDR1 KGHSH and CDR2 LQKENI. The CDR3 has 13 amino acids. V was clipped by 2 bases and J by 10 bases, with 12 bases between them. CDR3 coding DNA: TGTGCCAGCTCACCATCCGAGGGGGATCCCCAGCATTTT. Amino acids: CASSPSEGDPQHF.

The chain joins TRBV2 to TRBJ1-5; 8 bases are shared with TRBD1. V lost 8 bases, J lost 4 bases, and 7 bases stayed unmatched. Germline CDR1 and CDR2: SNHLY and FYNNEI. The CDR3 consists of 14 residues. Here the CDR3 DNA reads TGTGCCAGCGGGGGGACAGGCAGAAATCAGCCCCAGCATTTT. Amino acids: CASGGTGRNQPQHF.

This clonotype has a count of ten or more. The chain uses TRBV20-1 and TRBJ1-6; 12 nucleotides align to TRBD1. There are 19 residues in the CDR3. CDR1 is DFQATT and CDR2 is SNEGSKA in the germline V gene (reference sequence). V was pared by 1 base and J by 8 bases, with 15 bases of the junction left unmatched. The chain's CDR3 is CSARGGFWDRGQGDSPLHF. The DNA for the CDR3 is TGCAGTGCTAGAGGAGGGTTTTGGGACAGGGGGCAAGGGGATTCACCCCTCCACTTT.

This clonotype was counted only a few times. The CDR3, as DNA: TGTGCCAGCAGCCAAGATGGGAACAGTCGGGCACGTGAAGCTTTCTTT. This codes for CASSQDGNSRAREAFF. The J gene is TRBJ1-1, the V gene TRBV4-2, with no clear D. Looked up from germline, CDR1 is LGHNA and CDR2 is YNFKEQ. The ends were cut back, 0 bases at V and 7 bases at J, with 18 bases in the middle. The CDR3 spans 16 residues.

In its sample, this clonotype was seen many times. This rearrangement joins TRBV6-5 to TRBJ1-1; no definite D call. V shed 6 bases and J shed 0 bases, with 8 bases lying between them. There are 13 residues in the CDR3. Germline assignment: CDR1 MNHEY and CDR2 SVGAGI. CDR3 residues: CASRATVNTEAFF. In DNA form, the CDR3 reads TGTGCCAGCAGAGCGACGGTGAACACTGAAGCTTTCTTT.

This clonotype was found many times. The chain has TRBV7-2 and TRBJ2-3; 8 bases are a match to TRBD2. Germline V gene lookup returns CDR1 SGHTA and CDR2 FQGNSA. CDR3 length: 15 residues. Trimming at V came to 1 base and at J to 3 bases, leaving 3 bases not matched to a gene. CDR3 amino acids: CASSLVGGRTDTQYF. Here the CDR3 DNA reads TGTGCCAGCAGCTTAGTAGGCGGGAGGACAGATACGCAGTATTTT.

Ten or more counts support this clonotype. This rearrangement joins TRBV28 to TRBJ2-7, with 7 bases aligning to TRBD2. The length of the CDR3 is 13 residues. CDR1 and CDR2 from the germline V gene are MDHEN and SYDVKM. The V segment lost 2 bases and the J segment 2 bases; nucleotides outside the gene matches: 0. CDR3 amino acids: CASSLGLAYEQYF. Written as DNA, the CDR3 is TGTGCCAGCAGTTTAGGACTAGCCTACGAGCAGTACTTC.

This clonotype was seen a handful of times. The V call is TRBV10-3, the J call TRBJ2-7, with D uncertain. V was shortened by 0 bases and J by 1 base, with 10 bases between the two germline ends. The CDR3 loop spans 15 amino acids. The germline V gene encodes CDR1 ENHRY and CDR2 SYGVKD. DNA of the CDR3: TGTGCCATCAGTGAGTCCCGTTCCAATTCCTACGAGCAGTACTTC. This translates into CAISESRSNSYEQYF.

This clonotype was seen at least ten times. This sequence joins TRBV5-1 and TRBJ2-2; 7 bases are a match to TRBD1. The CDR3 totals 15 residues. Losses at the gene ends were 4 bases for V and 1 base for J; bases not matched to a gene: 4. Germline V lookup: CDR1 SGHRS, CDR2 YFSETQ. The chain's CDR3 is CASSRDSQNTGELFF. For the CDR3, the DNA is TGCGCCAGCAGCCGGGACAGCCAGAACACCGGGGAGCTGTTTTTT.

This clonotype was seen a few times. The CDR3 is CASSYSQGASNYGYTF. For the CDR3, the DNA is TGTGCCAGCAGTTACTCGCAGGGGGCTTCTAACTATGGCTACACCTTC. V gene TRBV6-6 combines with J gene TRBJ1-2, with 8 bases lining up with TRBD1. The CDR3 loop spans 16 amino acids. CDR1 is MNHNY and CDR2 is SVGAGI in the germline V gene (reference sequence). Trimming removed 0 bases from V and 0 bases from J; junction bases left unmatched: 3.

The table lists this clonotype with many counts. V gene TRBV12-3 or TRBV12-4 combines with J gene TRBJ1-3; D gene ambiguous. The V and J ends lost 5 bases and 0 bases respectively, with 5 bases between them. The CDR3 contains 13 residues. The CDR3 region has the DNA TGTGCCAGCAGTGGTTACTCTGGAAACACCATATATTTT. It encodes CASSGYSGNTIYF.

With regard to this clonotype: A single base separates this from a much larger clone, so it may be a read error. J is TRBJ1-1 and V is TRBV12-3 or TRBV12-4, with 8 bases fitting TRBD1. This CDR3 comprises 15 residues. With 3 bases clipped from V and 7 bases from J, the junction kept 10 bases outside the gene matches. This CDR3 reads CASSFVFGTGYEAFF. CDR3 in DNA: TGTGCCAGCAGTTTCGTATTCGGGACAGGTTATGAAGCTTTCTTT.

The rearrangement uses TRBV5-1 and TRBJ2-7; the match to TRBD1 covers 7 bases. The trim removed 2 bases at V and 5 bases at J, leaving 7 bases unmatched. This CDR3 is 14 amino acids long. Germline V gene sequence: CDR1 SGHRS, CDR2 YFSETQ. The CDR3 loop reads CASSLKQGTNEQYF. In DNA form, the CDR3 reads TGCGCCAGCAGCTTAAAACAGGGGACGAACGAGCAGTACTTC.

This clonotype has at least ten counts. The V and J genes are TRBV11-2 and TRBJ2-5, with 16 bases lining up with TRBD2. The V gene end was trimmed by 5 bases and the J gene end by 5 bases; junction bases not matched to a gene: 11. Germline V gene data show CDR1 as SGHAT and CDR2 as FQNNGV. This CDR3 region has 18 residues. The DNA of the CDR3 is TGTGCCAGCAGCCCCGGGACTAGCGGGGGGGCGTTTCGTGAGACCCAGTACTTC. This codes for CASSPGTSGGAFRETQYF.

This clonotype showed up just a few times. The chain employs TRBV6-6 and TRBJ2-7, with 7 bases matching TRBD1. The CDR3 runs to 15 residues. V trimming: 5 bases; J trimming: 0 bases; junction bases outside the gene matches: 7. The germline CDR1 and CDR2 sequences are MNHNY and SVGAGI (reference sequence). The CDR3 loop is CASSETGRTSYEQYF. The CDR3 DNA sequence: TGTGCCAGCAGTGAGACAGGGCGTACCTCCTACGAGCAGTACTTC.

The chain joins TRBV5-1 to TRBJ2-6, with a tentative D call TRBD2 (6 bases). Per the germline V gene, CDR1 is SGHRS and CDR2 is YFSETQ. V lost 0 bases, J lost 3 bases, and 10 bases lay in between. The CDR3 has 16 amino acids. The CDR3 coding sequence is TGCGCCAGCAGCTTGGTCGCGGGGAATGGGGCCAACGTCCTGACTTTC. Its protein product is CASSLVAGNGANVLTF.

The sample holds a few counts of this clonotype. The J gene is TRBJ1-1, the V gene TRBV11-1; D ambiguous. Germline assignment: CDR1 SGHAT and CDR2 FQDESV (reference sequence). The CDR3 is made up of 16 amino acids. V was cut by 0 bases and J by 1 base, with 12 bases left in between. Written as DNA, the CDR3 is TGTGCCAGCAGCTTAGCCTGGGGAGGTCCGAACACTGAAGCTTTCTTT. This codes for CASSLAWGGPNTEAFF.

The chain uses TRBV12-3 or TRBV12-4 and TRBJ2-1; D ambiguous. The CDR3 has 16 residues. Trimming took 3 bases from V and 7 from J, leaving 19 bases between them. CDR3 loop: CASSFDAGNIANEQFF. The CDR3 nucleotides read TGTGCCAGCAGTTTCGACGCAGGAAATATTGCGAATGAGCAGTTCTTC.

This clonotype has ten or more counts. V and J are TRBV12-3 or TRBV12-4 and TRBJ2-7; perhaps TRBD2 as D (7 bases). V was shortened by 8 bases and J by 7 bases, with 15 bases between the two germline ends. This CDR3 spans 12 amino acids. The CDR3 is CASAEGGREQYF. CDR3 sequence (DNA): TGTGCCAGCGCCGAGGGGGGGCGGGAGCAGTACTTC.

This clonotype occurred a few times. The chain couples TRBV20-1 to TRBJ2-1; TRBD1 matches at 10 bases. The ends lost 6 bases at V and 1 base at J; junction bases unmatched: 9. Germline V gene lookup returns CDR1 DFQATT and CDR2 SNEGSKA (reference sequence). The CDR3 is made up of 16 amino acids. CDR3 DNA sequence: TGCAGTGCCGAACCCGGGACAGGGGATTCCTACAATGAGCAGTTCTTC. This codes for CSAEPGTGDSYNEQFF.

V is TRBV28 and J is TRBJ2-4, with D uncertain. Deletions cut 4 bases from V and 0 bases from J, with 13 bases between. The CDR3 covers 16 residues. Germline CDR1 and CDR2: MDHEN and SYDVKM. The CDR3 is CASSSLGSLAKNIQYF. Written as DNA, the CDR3 is TGTGCCAGCAGTTCCCTGGGGTCTTTAGCCAAAAACATTCAGTACTTC.